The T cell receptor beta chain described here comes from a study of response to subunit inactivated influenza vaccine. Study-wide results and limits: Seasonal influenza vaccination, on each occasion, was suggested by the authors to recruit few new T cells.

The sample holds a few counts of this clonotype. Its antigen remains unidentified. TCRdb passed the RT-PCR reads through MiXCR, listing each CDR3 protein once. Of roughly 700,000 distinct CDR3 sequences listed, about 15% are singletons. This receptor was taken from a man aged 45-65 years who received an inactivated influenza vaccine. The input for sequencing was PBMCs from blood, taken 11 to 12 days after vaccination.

The DNA for the CDR3 is TGCGCCAGCAGCCAAGATCTGGGGTCGGAGGGCTACGAGCAGTACTTC. It codes for CASSQDLGSEGYEQYF. The chain recombines TRBV4-3 with TRBJ2-7, with D perhaps TRBD2 (6 bases). Trimming left V 0 bases short and J 3 bases short, with 15 bases between. The CDR3 extends over 16 amino acids. From germline, CDR1 is LGHNA and CDR2 YSLEER.